Listed here is a single T cell receptor (beta chain). What it binds is not known. The CDR3 runs 16 residues. Trimming took 0 bases from V and 8 from J, leaving 16 bases between them. The germline V gene encodes CDR1 LGHNA and CDR2 YSLEER. The data are from a study of cytomegalovirus exposure and HLA in healthy donors. Broader study findings: A link between a missense DCLRE1C variant and TCR beta V- and J-gene trimming emerged from a later analysis. Excluded: some indistinguishable V segments such as TRBV6-2 and TRBV6-3. Available immune exposure information was restricted to CMV serostatus only.

The primer mix had 60 Vbeta and 13 Jbeta primers. Sequencing used immunoSEQ multiplex PCR; TCRdb keeps in-frame clones, though not all of them. The ten most abundant clones cover 6.2% of a sample with 38,000 or so clones. The chain links TRBV4-3 to TRBJ1-4, with D tentatively TRBD1 (6 bases). The material sequenced was PBMCs. This TCR came from a man aged 25-40 years in good health and CMV-seronegative. The CDR3 nucleotides are TGCGCCAGCAGCCAAGATTCCGGGGGGCTCGACGAAAAACTGTTTTTT. Translated, it gives CASSQDSGGLDEKLFF.